This TCR beta chain comes out of a study of long-term antiretroviral therapy in people with HIV. Findings of the study overall: Clones showing expansion before ART dominated the repertoire at all time points. Diversity increased after ART yet remained lower than in transplant donor controls.

Survey level was the resolution at which the v3.0 immunoSEQ assay ran. Libraries were prepared by immunoSEQ multiplex PCR; TCRdb keeps only in-frame clonotypes and omits some of them. The sample holds about 22,000 clones, roughly four fifths seen once. In its sample, this clone was seen once. Its antigen is as yet unknown. CDR3 length equals 13 residues. Germline V lookup: CDR1 MDHEN, CDR2 SYDVKM. Trimming left V 7 bases short and J 5 bases short, with 11 bases between. The sequences come from unsorted PBMCs, collected around 1.7 years before starting antiretroviral therapy. The receptor was derived from a woman aged 40 to 49 with HIV. V is TRBV28 and J is TRBJ1-4; TRBD1 might be the D (5 bases). The CDR3 sequence is CASIEGTNEKLFF. CDR3 DNA: TGTGCCAGCATTGAGGGGACGAATGAAAAACTGTTTTTT.